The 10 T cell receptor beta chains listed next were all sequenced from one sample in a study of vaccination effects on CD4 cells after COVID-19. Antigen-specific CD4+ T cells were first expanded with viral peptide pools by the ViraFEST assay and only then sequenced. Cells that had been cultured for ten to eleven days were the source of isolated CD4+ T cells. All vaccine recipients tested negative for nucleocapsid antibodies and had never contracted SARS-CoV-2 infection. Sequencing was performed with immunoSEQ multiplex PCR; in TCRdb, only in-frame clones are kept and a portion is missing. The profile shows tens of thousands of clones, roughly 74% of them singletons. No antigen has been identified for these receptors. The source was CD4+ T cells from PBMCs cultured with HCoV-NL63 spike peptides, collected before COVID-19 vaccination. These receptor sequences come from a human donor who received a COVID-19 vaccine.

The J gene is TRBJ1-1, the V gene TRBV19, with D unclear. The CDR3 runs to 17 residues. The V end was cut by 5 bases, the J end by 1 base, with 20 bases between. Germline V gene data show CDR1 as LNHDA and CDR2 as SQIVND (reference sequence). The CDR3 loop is CASSPRTPPQANTEAFF. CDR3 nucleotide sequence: TGTGCCAGTAGTCCCCGAACACCACCCCAGGCGAACACTGAAGCTTTCTTT. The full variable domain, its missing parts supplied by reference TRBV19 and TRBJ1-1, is DGGITQSPKYLFRKEGQNVTLSCEQNLNHDAMYWYRQDPGQGLRLIYYSQIVNDFQKGDIAEGYSVSREKKESFPLTVTSAQKNPTAFYLCASSPRTPPQANTEAFFGQGTRLTVV.

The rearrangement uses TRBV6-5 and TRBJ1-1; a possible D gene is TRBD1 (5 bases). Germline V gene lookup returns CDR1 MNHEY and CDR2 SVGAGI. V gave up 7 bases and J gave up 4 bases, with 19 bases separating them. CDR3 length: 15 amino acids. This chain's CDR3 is CASISPGWGGTEAFF. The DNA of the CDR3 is TGTGCCAGCATCTCCCCAGGCTGGGGGGGCACTGAAGCTTTCTTT.

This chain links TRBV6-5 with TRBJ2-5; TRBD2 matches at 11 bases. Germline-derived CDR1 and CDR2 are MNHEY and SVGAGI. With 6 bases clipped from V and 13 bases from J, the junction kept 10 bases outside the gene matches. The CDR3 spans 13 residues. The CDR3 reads CASSRLAGRPSYF. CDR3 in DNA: TGTGCCAGCAGCCGACTAGCGGGGAGACCTTCGTACTTC.

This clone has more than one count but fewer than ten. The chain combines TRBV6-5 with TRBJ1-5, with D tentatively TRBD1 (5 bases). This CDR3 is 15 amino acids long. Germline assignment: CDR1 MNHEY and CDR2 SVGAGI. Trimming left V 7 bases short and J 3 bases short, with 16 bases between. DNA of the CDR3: TGTGCCAGCATCATAAACCGGGGCCTCAATCAGCCCCAGCATTTT. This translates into CASIINRGLNQPQHF.

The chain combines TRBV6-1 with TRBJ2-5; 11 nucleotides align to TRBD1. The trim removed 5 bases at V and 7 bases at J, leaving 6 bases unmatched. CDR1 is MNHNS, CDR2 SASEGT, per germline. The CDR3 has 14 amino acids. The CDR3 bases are TGTGCCAGCAGTTGGGCGGGACAGGGGGGGACCCAGTACTTC. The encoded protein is CASSWAGQGGTQYF.

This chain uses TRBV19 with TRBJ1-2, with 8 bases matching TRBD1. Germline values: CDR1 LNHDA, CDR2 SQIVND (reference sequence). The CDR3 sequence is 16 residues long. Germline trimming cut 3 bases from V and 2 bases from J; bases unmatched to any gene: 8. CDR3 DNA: TGTGCCAGTAGTATGGGGACAGGTCCTGTAAACTATGGCTACACCTTC. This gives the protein CASSMGTGPVNYGYTF.

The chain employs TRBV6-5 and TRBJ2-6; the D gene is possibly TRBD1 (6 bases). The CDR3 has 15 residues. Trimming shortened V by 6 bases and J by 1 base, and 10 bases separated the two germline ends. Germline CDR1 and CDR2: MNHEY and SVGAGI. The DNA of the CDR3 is TGTGCCAGCAGCAGTACAGGGTCTGGGGCCAACGTCCTGACTTTC. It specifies CASSSTGSGANVLTF.

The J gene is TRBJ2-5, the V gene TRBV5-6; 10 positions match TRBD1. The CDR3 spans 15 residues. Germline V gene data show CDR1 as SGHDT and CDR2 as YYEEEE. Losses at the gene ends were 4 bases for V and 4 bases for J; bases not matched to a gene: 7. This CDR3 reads CASSSRDRGPETQYF. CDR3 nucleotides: TGTGCCAGCAGCAGCCGGGACAGGGGACCAGAGACCCAGTACTTC.

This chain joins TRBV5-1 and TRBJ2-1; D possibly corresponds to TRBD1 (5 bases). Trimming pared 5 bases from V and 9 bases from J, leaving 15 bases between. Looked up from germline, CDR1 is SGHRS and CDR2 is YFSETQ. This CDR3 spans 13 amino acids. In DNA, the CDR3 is TGCGCCAGCAGACCCACAGGTGGTGGTGAGCAGTTCTTC. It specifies CASRPTGGGEQFF.

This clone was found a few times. CDR3 in DNA: TGCGCCAGCAGCCTCCCGCGGGATCGGGGTAACACCGGGGAGCTGTTTTTT. Its protein product is CASSLPRDRGNTGELFF. This rearrangement joins TRBV4-1 to TRBJ2-2; maybe TRBD2 (6 bases). Per the germline V gene, CDR1 is MGHRA and CDR2 is YSYEKL. V was pared by 4 bases and J by 2 bases, with 17 bases between. CDR3 size: 17 residues.